These 6 T cell receptor beta chains were sequenced from one sample in a study of cytomegalovirus exposure and HLA in healthy donors. Data came from immunoSEQ multiplex PCR; TCRdb stores just in-frame clones and leaves some out. The top ten hold 4% of the sample, which has 110,000 or so clones, approximately 90% seen once. Sequencing was performed on PBMCs. The receptor source for this set is a woman aged 18-29 years in good health and CMV-seropositive.

Here the CDR3 reads CASRKTTGGRNSPLHF. CDR3 in DNA: TGTGCCAGCAGGAAAACTACAGGGGGCAGGAATTCACCCCTCCACTTT. V and J are TRBV2 and TRBJ1-6; 9 nucleotides match TRBD1. In germline, CDR1 is SNHLY, CDR2 FYNNEI. The V gene end was trimmed by 6 bases and the J gene end by 7 bases; junction bases not matched to a gene: 10. The CDR3 has 16 residues.

The chain joins TRBV28 to TRBJ1-5; 7 bases are a match to TRBD1. Germline lookup yields CDR1 MDHEN and CDR2 SYDVKM. The junction had 5 bases not matched to a gene; V was cut back by 6 bases and J by 6 bases. The CDR3 length is 13 residues. The CDR3 spells CASRQGLGQPQHF. CDR3 coding DNA: TGTGCCAGCAGACAGGGGCTTGGTCAGCCCCAGCATTTT.

The chain joins TRBV19 to TRBJ2-7; D is unclear. Germline CDR1 is LNHDA and CDR2 is SQIVND (reference sequence). The CDR3 is made up of 13 amino acids. The V gene lost 3 bases and the J gene lost 0 bases, with 6 bases spanning the gap. CDR3 DNA: TGTGCCAGTAGTATGTTCTACTCCTACGAGCAGTACTTC. It translates to CASSMFYSYEQYF. Together with reference TRBV19 and TRBJ2-7, the CDR3 gives the full variable domain: DGGITQSPKYLFRKEGQNVTLSCEQNLNHDAMYWYRQDPGQGLRLIYYSQIVNDFQKGDIAEGYSVSREKKESFPLTVTSAQKNPTAFYLCASSMFYSYEQYFGPGTRLTVT.

This clone has only one observation. V gene TRBV30 combines with J gene TRBJ2-2; maybe TRBD2 (5 bases). V lost 0 bases to trimming and J lost 7 bases, with 18 bases between them. Germline CDR1 is GTSNPN and CDR2 is SVGIG (reference sequence). CDR3 length: 16 amino acids. For the CDR3, the DNA is TGTGCCTGGAGTGTACCGGTGAGGGAAATGAACGGGGAGCTGTTTTTT. It specifies CAWSVPVREMNGELFF.

This chain links TRBV25-1 with TRBJ1-2; 8 nucleotides agree with TRBD1. V was pared by 3 bases and J by 3 bases, with 0 bases of the junction left unmatched. The germline V gene encodes CDR1 MGHDK and CDR2 SYGVNS. The CDR3 consists of 13 residues. The CDR3 loop is CASSEDRDYGYTF. DNA for the CDR3: TGTGCCAGCAGTGAGGACAGGGACTATGGCTACACCTTC.

This rearrangement joins TRBV6-5 to TRBJ1-4, with TRBD1 identical over 9 bases. Germline CDR1 and CDR2: MNHEY and SVGAGI. The CDR3 is 15 residues long. The V and J ends lost 5 bases and 5 bases, in that order; junction bases with no gene match: 6. Here the CDR3 DNA reads TGTGCCAGCAGTCCCGGACAGGGGCTAAATGAAAAACTGTTTTTT. Translation gives CASSPGQGLNEKLFF.